The rows below give T cell receptor beta chains drawn from one sample of a study of glioma-infiltrating T cells. TCRdb passed the multiplex PCR reads through MiXCR, listing each CDR3 protein once. This table holds approximately 190,000 distinct CDR3 sequences, 25% to 35% found once. Source material: glioma tissue, nonneoplastic brain tissue, or PBMCs (not recorded which). The receptors shown here come from a human donor with low-grade glioma or glioblastoma, undergoing nonglioma brain surgery, or in good health (not recorded which). Each CDR3 is given with its conserved first and last residue. D genes are given only for firm matches. Part of the rows lack a size; the others show once, few, many or a class for expanded clones.

V	size	D	J	DNA	CDR3
TRBV7-9	many	NA	TRBJ1-1	TGTGCCAGCAGCCTCAGGGTGACTGAAGCTTTCTTT	CASSLRVTEAFF
TRBV7-2	many	NA	TRBJ1-2	TGTGCCAGCAGCTTAGACGGGGACGGAACAATCCTCTATGGCTACACCTTC	CASSLDGDGTILYGYTF
TRBV4-1	many	TRBD2	TRBJ2-1	TGCGCCAGCAGCCTCGTTGGACTAGCGGAATACAATGAGCAGTTCTTC	CASSLVGLAEYNEQFF
TRBV20-1	NA	TRBD2	TRBJ2-1	TGCAGTGCCAACTTACGCCGGACTAGAACTTCGTTGGACAACGAGCAGTTCTTC	CSANLRRTRTSLDNEQFF
TRBV27	NA	TRBD1	TRBJ2-7	TGTGCTAGCAGTTTACGGACAGGGGCCTCCTACGAGCAGTCCTTC	CASSLRTGASYEQSF
TRBV12-3/TRBV12-4	NA	NA	TRBJ2-5	TGTGCCAGCAGTTTAGACAGCCGAGAGACCCAGTACTTC	CASSLDSRETQYF
TRBV7-2	many	NA	TRBJ2-5	TGTGCCAGCAGCTTAGCAATGGTACTAGGAGGAGCCGGCCAGTACTTC	CASSLAMVLGGAGQYF
TRBV4-3	NA	TRBD1	TRBJ1-2	TGCGCCAGCAGCCAAGAGGCGGTGACAGGGAATGGCTACACCTTC	CASSQEAVTGNGYTF
TRBV19	NA	NA	TRBJ1-1	TGTGCCAATAGCTCCGGGACTCTGAACACTGAAGCTTTCTTT	CANSSGTLNTEAFF
TRBV5-1	once	NA	TRBJ1-5	TGCGCCAGCAGCCCCGTTGGGGGTAATACCAATCAGCCCCAGCATTTT	CASSPVGGNTNQPQHF
TRBV5-1	few	TRBD2	TRBJ2-7	TGCGCCAGCAGCTTGCTCAGCGGGAGGGCCTCCTACGAGCAGTACTTC	CASSLLSGRASYEQYF
TRBV4-1	few	NA	TRBJ1-6	TGCGCCAGCAGCCAGCAGGTTAGCAATTCACCCCTCCACTTT	CASSQQVSNSPLHF
TRBV27	many	TRBD1	TRBJ1-5	TGTGCCAGGGACAGGGGGGGGGATCAGCCCCAGCATTTT	CARDRGGDQPQHF
TRBV7-2	NA	TRBD2	TRBJ2-3	TGTGCCAGCAGCTTAGCGCGGTGGGAGACTAGCGGGAGGGCATTGAAGAGGACAGATACGCAGTATTTT	CASSLARWETSGRALKRTDTQYF
TRBV6-2/TRBV6-3	NA	NA	TRBJ2-7	TGTGCCAGCAGTTACCGCTCCGGGACCGAGGCCTACGAGCAGTACTTC	CASSYRSGTEAYEQYF
TRBV3-1	NA	NA	TRBJ1-5	TGTGCCAGCAGACGGAGCCTTGTTACTCAGCCCCAGGATTTT	CASRRSLVTQPQDF
TRBV29-1	NA	TRBD2	TRBJ2-1	TGCAGCGTTGATACGCTAGCGGCTTACAATGAGCAGTTCTTC	CSVDTLAAYNEQFF
TRBV5-4	NA	NA	TRBJ1-4	TGTGCCAGCAGCCCTTCAGGGGTCGCTAATGAAAAACTGTTTTTT	CASSPSGVANEKLFF
TRBV7-3	NA	NA	TRBJ2-1	TGTGCCAGCAGCCCTAGTAACACCTACAATGAGCAGTTCTTC	CASSPSNTYNEQFF
TRBV6-2/TRBV6-3	many	TRBD1	TRBJ2-7	TGTGCCAGCAAGTTACAGGGGGCAGGAAACGAGCAGTACTTC	CASKLQGAGNEQYF
TRBV7-3	NA	TRBD2	TRBJ2-1	TGTGCCAGCAGCTTAAACCCTAGCGGGAACCAGTTCTTC	CASSLNPSGNQFF
TRBV15	many	TRBD2	TRBJ2-1	TGTGCCACCAGCAGAGATCGCCCGGGACTAGCGGTCTACAATGAGCAGTTCTTC	CATSRDRPGLAVYNEQFF
TRBV27	many	TRBD2	TRBJ2-7	TGTGCCAGCAGTACCACGGGACTAGACTACGAGCAGTACTTC	CASSTTGLDYEQYF
TRBV5-4	NA	NA	TRBJ1-2	TGTGCCAACAGCCTTGGGGAGAACTATGGCTACACCTTC	CANSLGENYGYTF
TRBV6-2/TRBV6-3	many	NA	TRBJ1-1	TGTGCCAGCAGTTCGGGCAGTCAGACTGAAGCTTTCTTT	CASSSGSQTEAFF
TRBV9	NA	NA	TRBJ2-7	TGTGCCAGCAGCGTATCCGGTGACAGGAACTACGAGCAGTACTTC	CASSVSGDRNYEQYF
TRBV18	many	NA	TRBJ2-1	TGTGCCAGCTCAGAAAACAATCCAAGCTCCTACAATGAGCAGTTCTTC	CASSENNPSSYNEQFF
TRBV12-3/TRBV12-4	NA	NA	TRBJ2-7	TGTGCCAGCAGTTTAGTTTGGAGGGGGTACGAGCAGTACTTC	CASSLVWRGYEQYF
TRBV4-1	many	NA	TRBJ1-1	TGCGCCAGCAGCCAACCGACGGCCAACACTGAAGCTTTCTTT	CASSQPTANTEAFF
TRBV4-2	many	TRBD1	TRBJ1-1	TGTGCCAGCAGCCCCTCGACAGGGGGGGCGAACACTGAAGCTTTCTTT	CASSPSTGGANTEAFF
TRBV20-1	NA	NA	TRBJ2-3	TGCAGTGCTAAGAACGGCGTCTCTAGCACAAATAAGCAGTATTTT	CSAKNGVSSTNKQYF
TRBV27	NA	NA	TRBJ2-2	TGCGCCAGCAGTTTGGGAGCAAGCACCGTGGAGCTGTTTTTT	CASSLGASTVELFF
TRBV18	NA	NA	TRBJ1-2	TGTGCCAGCTCACCCTCGGCAGGGGTGGAGGCTGGCTACACCTTC	CASSPSAGVEAGYTF
TRBV10-3	many	NA	TRBJ2-7	TGTGCCATCAGTGACAGGGGCTACGAGCAGTACTTC	CAISDRGYEQYF
TRBV9	NA	TRBD2	TRBJ2-3	TGTGCCAGCAGCGTAGTCGGGACTAGCGGGAGCACAGATACGCAGTATTTT	CASSVVGTSGSTDTQYF
TRBV5-4	many	TRBD1	TRBJ1-1	TGTGCCAGCAGCCCGCCTTCTAGGGGGCCCACTGAAGCTTTCTTT	CASSPPSRGPTEAFF
TRBV6-2/TRBV6-3	NA	NA	TRBJ2-5	TGTGCCTGTCGAGACGGGGAGACCCAGTACTTC	CACRDGETQYF
TRBV4-3	many	TRBD1	TRBJ2-1	TGCGCCAGCAGCCAAGAAACAGGGGGAAACAATGAGCAGTTCTTC	CASSQETGGNNEQFF
TRBV6-1	many	NA	TRBJ2-7	TGTGCCAGCAGGCGGGACTACGAGCAGTACTTC	CASRRDYEQYF
TRBV6-1	NA	TRBD2	TRBJ2-1	TGTGCCAGCACCTCTTTGGCCCAGCGGGATGTGCCGTTCTTT	CASTSLAQRDVPFF
TRBV5-6	many	TRBD2	TRBJ2-7	TGTGCCAGCAGCGCTAGACTAGCGGGAACCTACGAGCAGTACTTC	CASSARLAGTYEQYF
TRBV5-4	many	NA	TRBJ2-3	TGTGCCAGCAGCTTGGTACAGCTCCCCCGCTGGAGCACAGATACGCAGTATTTT	CASSLVQLPRWSTDTQYF
TRBV4-3	few	NA	TRBJ2-3	TGCGCCAGCAGCCAAGATGTGAGGGAGCAGTCCACAGATACGCAGTATTTT	CASSQDVREQSTDTQYF
TRBV6-7	NA	TRBD1	TRBJ1-5	TGTGCCAGCAGTCAACTACCGAGGGGGCGAGACAACAATCAGCCCCAGCATTTT	CASSQLPRGRDNNQPQHF
TRBV11-2	few	NA	TRBJ2-7	TGTGCCAGCAGCTTATGGCAGACCTACGAGCAGTACTTC	CASSLWQTYEQYF